The next 7 T cell receptor beta chains were all read from a single sample in a study of blood T cell repertoires in COVID-19. TCRdb's table, derived via immunoSEQ multiplex PCR, lists solely in-frame clones and lacks some. The table shows about 56,000 clones, with 89% occurring only once. The sequencing sample was made of peripheral blood. The receptors derive from a human donor in a cohort sampled during active COVID-19.

V and J are TRBV7-2 and TRBJ1-2; perhaps TRBD1 as D (5 bases). CDR1 is SGHTA and CDR2 is FQGNSA in the germline V gene. The CDR3 loop spans 15 amino acids. Trimming pared 2 bases from V and 8 bases from J, leaving 18 bases between. CDR3 in DNA: TGTGCCAGCAGCTTATCGGGTGGAGGGGTGGGCGGCTACACCTTC. It encodes CASSLSGGGVGGYTF.

The rearrangement links TRBV3-1 (or the pseudogene TRBV3-2) to TRBJ2-7; D gene uncertain. The CDR3 sequence is 12 residues long. V dropped 2 bases and J dropped 7 bases, with 9 bases sitting between them. Germline-derived CDR1 and CDR2 are LGHDT and YNNKEL (reference sequence). Here the CDR3 reads CASSQWAREQYF. CDR3 coding DNA: TGTGCCAGCAGCCAATGGGCCAGGGAGCAGTACTTC.

The chain combines TRBV6-6 with TRBJ2-1; 11 nucleotides align to TRBD2. The CDR3 is made up of 16 amino acids. In germline, CDR1 is MNHNY, CDR2 SVGAGI (reference sequence). The trim removed 6 bases at V and 3 bases at J, leaving 7 bases unmatched. This CDR3 reads CASSSPLAGGYNEQFF. The CDR3 coding sequence is TGTGCCAGCAGCTCGCCTCTAGCGGGGGGCTACAATGAGCAGTTCTTC.

This clone was found a few times. The chain is built from TRBV27 and TRBJ1-6; TRBD1 matches 8 bases. CDR3 length: 17 residues. V lost 4 bases, J lost 6 bases, and 11 bases stayed unmatched. Germline CDR1 is MNHEY and CDR2 is SMNVEV (reference sequence). CDR3: CASSSAHRGSGNSPLHF. Here the CDR3 DNA reads TGTGCCAGCAGTTCCGCACACAGGGGGTCGGGTAATTCACCCCTCCACTTT.

The gene calls are TRBV5-8 and TRBJ1-3; a possible D gene is TRBD1 (6 bases). V was cut by 1 base and J by 6 bases, with 11 bases left in between. This CDR3 region has 14 residues. The germline V gene has CDR1 SGHTS and CDR2 YDEGEE. CDR3 sequence (DNA): TGTGCCAGCAGCTTGCCAGGGGACGAAAACACCATATATTTT. As protein: CASSLPGDENTIYF.

The chain recombines TRBV19 with TRBJ2-5; TRBD1 agrees at 8 bases. The ends lost 3 bases at V and 5 bases at J; junction bases unmatched: 8. Germline CDR1 is LNHDA and CDR2 is SQIVND (reference sequence). The CDR3 has 15 amino acids. This CDR3 reads CASSIGQGAGETQYF. The CDR3 DNA follows: TGTGCCAGTAGTATCGGGCAGGGGGCGGGTGAGACCCAGTACTTC.

The chain has TRBV6-6 and TRBJ1-2; tentatively, D is TRBD1 (6 bases). CDR1 MNHNY and CDR2 SVGAGI come from the germline V gene (reference sequence). The CDR3 totals 15 residues. The V end lost 2 bases, the J end lost 8 bases, and 18 bases lay between the germline ends. The CDR3 region has the DNA TGTGCCAGCAGTTACAGTCGGGGGGCGGGGGAGGGCTACACCTTC. Translation: CASSYSRGAGEGYTF.